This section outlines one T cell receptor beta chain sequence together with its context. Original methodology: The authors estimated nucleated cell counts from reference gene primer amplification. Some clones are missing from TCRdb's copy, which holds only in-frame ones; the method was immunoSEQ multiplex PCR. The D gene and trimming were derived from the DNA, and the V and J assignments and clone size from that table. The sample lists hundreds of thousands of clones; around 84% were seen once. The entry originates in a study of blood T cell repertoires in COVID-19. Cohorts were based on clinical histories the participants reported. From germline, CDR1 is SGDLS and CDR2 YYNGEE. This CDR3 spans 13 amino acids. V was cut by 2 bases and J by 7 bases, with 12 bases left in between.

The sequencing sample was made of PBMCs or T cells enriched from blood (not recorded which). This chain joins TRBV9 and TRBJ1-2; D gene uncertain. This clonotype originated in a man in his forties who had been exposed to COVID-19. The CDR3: CASSVEAGRGYTF. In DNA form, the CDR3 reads TGTGCCAGCAGCGTGGAAGCGGGCCGTGGCTACACCTTC.